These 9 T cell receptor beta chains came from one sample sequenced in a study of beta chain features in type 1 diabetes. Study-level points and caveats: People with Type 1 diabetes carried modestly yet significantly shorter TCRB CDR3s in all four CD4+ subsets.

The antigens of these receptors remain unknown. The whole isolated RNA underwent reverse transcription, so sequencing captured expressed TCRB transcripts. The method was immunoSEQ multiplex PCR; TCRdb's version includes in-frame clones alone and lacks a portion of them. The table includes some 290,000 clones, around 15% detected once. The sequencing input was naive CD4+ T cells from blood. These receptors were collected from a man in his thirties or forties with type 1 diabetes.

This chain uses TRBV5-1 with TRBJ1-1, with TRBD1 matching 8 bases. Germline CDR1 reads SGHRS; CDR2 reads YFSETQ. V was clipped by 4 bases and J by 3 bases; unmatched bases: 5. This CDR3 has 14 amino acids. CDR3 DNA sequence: TGCGCCAGCAGCGGACAGGGTGGGGACACTGAAGCTTTCTTT. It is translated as CASSGQGGDTEAFF.

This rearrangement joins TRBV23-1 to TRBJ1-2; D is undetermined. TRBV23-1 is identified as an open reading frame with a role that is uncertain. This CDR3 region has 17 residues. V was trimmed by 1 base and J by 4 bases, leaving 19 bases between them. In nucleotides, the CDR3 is TGCGCCAGCAGTCAATTTCTGGCCGGGATGTCTCCCTATGGCTACACCTTC. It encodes CASSQFLAGMSPYGYTF.

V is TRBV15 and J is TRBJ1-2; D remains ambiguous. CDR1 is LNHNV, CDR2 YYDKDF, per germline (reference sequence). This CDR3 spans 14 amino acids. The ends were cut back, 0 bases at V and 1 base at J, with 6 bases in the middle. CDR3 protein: CATSRDSGNYGYTF. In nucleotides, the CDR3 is TGTGCCACCAGCAGAGATTCGGGTAACTATGGCTACACCTTC.

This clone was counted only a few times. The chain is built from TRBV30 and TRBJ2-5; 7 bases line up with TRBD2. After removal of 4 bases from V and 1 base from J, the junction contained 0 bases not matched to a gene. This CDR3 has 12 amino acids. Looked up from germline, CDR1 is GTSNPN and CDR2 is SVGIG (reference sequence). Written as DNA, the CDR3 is TGTGCCTGGACTAGCGGCCAAGAGACCCAGTACTTC. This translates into CAWTSGQETQYF.

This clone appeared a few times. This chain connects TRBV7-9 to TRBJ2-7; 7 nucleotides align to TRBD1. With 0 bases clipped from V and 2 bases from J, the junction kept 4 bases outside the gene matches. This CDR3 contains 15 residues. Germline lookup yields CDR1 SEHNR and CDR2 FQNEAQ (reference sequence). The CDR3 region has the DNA TGTGCCAGCAGCTTAGCAGGACAGGTGGCCTACGAGCAGTACTTC. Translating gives CASSLAGQVAYEQYF. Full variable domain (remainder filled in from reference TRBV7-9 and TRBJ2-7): DTGVSQNPRHKITKRGQNVTFRCDPISEHNRLYWYRQTLGQGPEFLTYFQNEAQLEKSRLLSDRFSAERPKGSFSTLEIQRTEQGDSAMYLCASSLAGQVAYEQYFGPGTRLTVT.

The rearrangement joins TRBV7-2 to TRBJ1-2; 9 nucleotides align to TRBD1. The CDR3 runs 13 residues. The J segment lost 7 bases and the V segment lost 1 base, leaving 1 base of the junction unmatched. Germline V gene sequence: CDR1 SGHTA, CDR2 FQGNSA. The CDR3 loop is CASSLEQGAGYTF. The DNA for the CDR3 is TGTGCCAGCAGCTTAGAACAGGGGGCTGGCTACACCTTC. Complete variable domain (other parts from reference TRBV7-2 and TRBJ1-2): GAGVSQSPSNKVTEKGKDVELRCDPISGHTALYWYRQSLGQGLEFLIYFQGNSAPDKSGLPSDRFSAERTGGSVSTLTIQRTQQEDSAVYLCASSLEQGAGYTFGSGTRLTVV.

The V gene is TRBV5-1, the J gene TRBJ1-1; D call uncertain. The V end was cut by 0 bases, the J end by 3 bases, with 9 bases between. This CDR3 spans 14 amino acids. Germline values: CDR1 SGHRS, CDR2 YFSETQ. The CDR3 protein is CASSLAVGDTEAFF. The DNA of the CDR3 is TGCGCCAGCAGCTTGGCCGTCGGAGACACTGAAGCTTTCTTT.

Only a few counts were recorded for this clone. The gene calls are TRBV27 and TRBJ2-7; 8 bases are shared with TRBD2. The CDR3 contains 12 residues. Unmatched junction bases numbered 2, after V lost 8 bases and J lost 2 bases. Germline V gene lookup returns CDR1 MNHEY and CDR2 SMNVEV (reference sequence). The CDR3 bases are TGTGCCAGCCGGGAGGGCCCCTACGAGCAGTACTTC. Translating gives CASREGPYEQYF.

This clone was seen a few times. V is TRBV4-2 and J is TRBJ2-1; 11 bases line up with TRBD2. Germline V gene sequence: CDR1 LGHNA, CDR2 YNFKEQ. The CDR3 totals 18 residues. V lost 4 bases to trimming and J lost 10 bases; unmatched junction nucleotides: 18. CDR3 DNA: TGTGCCAGCAGCCCCCTAGCGGGAGGTGAATCCCCGAGAATGGAGCAGTTCTTC. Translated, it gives CASSPLAGGESPRMEQFF.